This T cell receptor (beta chain) appears in the sequencing data of a study of blood T cell repertoires in COVID-19. As for the study in general: Whether acute or convalescent, the COVID-19 samples came from the United States, Italy and Spain. Nucleic acid was either cDNA or gDNA, and it came from T cells, B-cell-depleted T cells, or PBMCs.

The length of the CDR3 is 12 residues. V shed 3 bases and J shed 9 bases, with 9 bases lying between them. In the original workflow: Amplified reference gene primers provided the basis for estimating nucleated cell counts. Assay: immunoSEQ multiplex PCR; the TCRdb copy retains only in-frame clones and omits some. V, J and clone size were drawn from that table, and D and trimming were deduced from the DNA. The data contain under 200,000 clones, about 88% of them singletons. The chain links TRBV12-3 or TRBV12-4 to TRBJ1-5; D ambiguous. Sequencing was carried out using peripheral blood. The clonotype originates from a man over 45 who had recovered from COVID-19. The CDR3 spells CASSFGHLPQHF. DNA of the CDR3: TGTGCCAGCAGTTTCGGTCACCTGCCCCAGCATTTT.